The rows below give T cell receptor beta chains drawn from one sample of a study of blood T cells in healthy people across ages. TCRdb independently ran MiXCR on the 5' RACE reads; one entry per CDR3 protein. The profile shows hundreds of thousands of distinct CDR3 sequences, around 24% of them singletons. The sample was also linked to a second study, of T cells of mothers and their children.

The sample was blood. The receptor set was obtained from a boy younger than 18 in good health. Both conserved end residues are part of each CDR3. The D gene is left open where the match is weak. The size entry is marked missing in some rows and otherwise reads once, few, many or a size class.

v_call	j_call	cdr3_length	clone_size	d_call	cdr3_aa	cdr3_nt
TRBV21-1	TRBJ2-7	15	NA	NA	CASKRVGAYRYEQYF	TGTGCCAGCAAAAGGGTTGGGGCTTACCGCTACGAGCAGTACTTC
TRBV20-1	TRBJ2-1	11	NA	NA	CSGEIYNEQFF	TGCAGTGGGGAGATCTACAATGAGCAGTTCTTC
TRBV7-9	TRBJ2-7	13	NA	NA	CASSSDRSYEQYF	TGTGCCAGCAGCTCCGACCGGTCCTACGAGCAGTACTTC
TRBV6-5	TRBJ2-7	13	few	NA	CASRGGTAYEQYF	TGTGCCAGCAGAGGAGGGACTGCCTACGAGCAGTACTTC
TRBV5-1	TRBJ1-2	15	few	NA	CASSLGSVRYYGYTF	TGCGCCAGCAGCTTGGGGTCGGTCAGATACTATGGCTACACCTTC
TRBV29-1	TRBJ2-1	12	NA	NA	CSVEGRLFEQFF	TGCAGCGTTGAAGGTCGACTATTTGAGCAGTTCTTC
TRBV20-1	TRBJ2-7	14	many	NA	CSASHGRLDYEQYF	TGCAGTGCCTCCCATGGGAGACTAGACTACGAGCAGTACTTC
TRBV5-6	TRBJ1-2	14	NA	TRBD1	CASSRRTGYYGYTF	TGTGCCAGCAGCCGCCGGACAGGCTACTATGGCTACACCTTC
TRBV28	TRBJ2-7	18	few	TRBD1	CASSPQVIRTGFTYEQYF	TGTGCCAGCAGCCCCCAGGTTATCCGGACAGGGTTTACCTACGAGCAGTACTTC
TRBV2	TRBJ2-1	11	NA	NA	CASSETGYRFF	TGTGCCAGCAGTGAAACGGGGTATAGGTTCTTC
TRBV12-3/TRBV12-4	TRBJ2-1	15	NA	TRBD2	CASTGGGLRYNEQFF	TGTGCCAGCACCGGGGGGGGGCTTAGGTACAATGAGCAGTTCTTC
TRBV20-1	TRBJ2-1	16	NA	TRBD2	CSARGLLLAGDNEQFF	TGCAGTGCTAGAGGCCTCCTACTAGCGGGGGACAATGAGCAGTTCTTC
TRBV7-2	TRBJ2-4	15	many	NA	CASSPSLVAPNIQYF	TGTGCCAGCAGCCCATCCCTCGTAGCCCCGAACATTCAGTACTTC
TRBV5-1	TRBJ2-5	14	NA	TRBD1	CASSVGTEQETQYF	TGCGCCAGCAGCGTGGGGACAGAACAAGAGACCCAGTACTTC
TRBV7-2	TRBJ2-7	12	few	NA	CASSSIRNEQYF	TGTGCCAGCAGCTCTATACGGAACGAGCAGTACTTC
TRBV9	TRBJ2-5	13	few	NA	CASSTRQEETQYF	TGTGCCAGCAGCACCCGACAGGAGGAGACCCAGTACTTC
TRBV5-1	TRBJ2-1	15	NA	TRBD2	CASSLAGGTNNEQFF	TGCGCCAGCAGCTTGGCCGGGGGGACTAACAATGAGCAGTTCTTC
TRBV13	TRBJ2-2	14	many	NA	CASSLQGPTGELFF	TGTGCCAGCAGCTTACAGGGGCCCACCGGGGAGCTGTTTTTT
TRBV28	TRBJ1-4	13	NA	NA	CASYYRDRDKLFF	TGTGCCAGCTATTATAGGGACCGTGACAAACTGTTTTTT
TRBV20-1	TRBJ2-5	14	NA	TRBD1	CSANRGGGRETQYF	TGCAGTGCTAATAGAGGGGGCGGGCGAGAGACCCAGTACTTC
TRBV4-1	TRBJ1-2	17	NA	TRBD1	CASSQDRGTVTKYGYTF	TGCGCCAGCAGCCAAGATAGGGGGACAGTTACAAAGTATGGCTACACCTTC
TRBV15	TRBJ2-2	14	NA	NA	CATSRGPDTGELFF	TGTGCCACCAGCAGAGGTCCAGACACCGGGGAGCTGTTTTTT
TRBV27	TRBJ2-1	16	few	NA	CASSLFGGRFKGEQFF	TGTGCCAGCAGTTTATTTGGAGGGAGGTTTAAGGGTGAGCAGTTCTTC
TRBV20-1	TRBJ2-3	15	NA	TRBD2	CSAERPSGRTDTQYF	TGCAGTGCTGAGAGGCCTAGCGGGAGGACAGATACGCAGTATTTT
TRBV4-3	TRBJ1-1	13	few	NA	CASSQDRFDRAFF	TGCGCCAGCAGCCAAGATCGCTTCGACCGTGCTTTCTTT
TRBV5-8	TRBJ2-5	14	many	NA	CASSLLQEGETQYF	TGTGCCAGCAGCTTGTTGCAGGAGGGGGAGACCCAGTACTTC
TRBV28	TRBJ2-1	16	few	NA	CASRARGVPLYNEQFF	TGTGCCAGCAGAGCCAGGGGAGTCCCACTCTACAATGAGCAGTTCTTC
TRBV20-1	TRBJ2-3	15	few	NA	CSASDGDLTTDTQYF	TGCAGTGCTAGTGATGGAGATTTGACGACAGATACGCAGTATTTT
TRBV6-2/TRBV6-3	TRBJ1-5	14	NA	NA	CASSSRVGVQPQHF	TGTGCCAGCAGTTCTCGGGTTGGGGTTCAGCCCCAGCATTTT
TRBV20-1	TRBJ2-5	17	NA	NA	CSARGWVRWSQGETQYF	TGCAGTGCTAGGGGGTGGGTCAGGTGGTCTCAGGGGGAGACCCAGTACTTC
TRBV7-3	TRBJ2-5	19	many	NA	CASSWDPKGGQSYQETQYF	TGTGCCAGCAGCTGGGACCCTAAGGGGGGACAGTCGTACCAAGAGACCCAGTACTTC
TRBV7-2	TRBJ1-5	14	NA	NA	CASSSSGLTQPQHF	TGTGCCAGCAGCTCTTCAGGGTTGACTCAGCCCCAGCATTTT
TRBV7-2	TRBJ1-1	16	NA	TRBD1	CASSLEGQGRGTEAFF	TGTGCCAGCAGCCTAGAAGGACAGGGAAGAGGGACTGAAGCTTTCTTT
TRBV7-6	TRBJ2-1	13	NA	TRBD1	CASSNTGGNEQFF	TGTGCCAGCAGCAATACAGGGGGCAATGAGCAGTTCTTC
TRBV4-3	TRBJ2-5	18	few	TRBD2	CASSRLAGGIPLQETQYF	TGCGCCAGCAGCCGACTAGCGGGGGGGATACCCTTACAAGAGACCCAGTACTTC
TRBV9	TRBJ2-7	13	few	NA	CASSVEGRYEQYF	TGTGCCAGCAGCGTAGAGGGTCGCTACGAGCAGTACTTC
TRBV18	TRBJ1-1	16	few	NA	CAGSPMADSPGREAFF	TGTGCCGGCTCACCCATGGCGGACAGCCCAGGTCGTGAAGCTTTCTTT
TRBV28	TRBJ2-4	14	many	NA	CASTLGGSGNIQYF	TGTGCCAGCACCCTAGGGGGTAGCGGAAACATTCAGTACTTC
TRBV29-1	TRBJ1-1	13	few	NA	CSVVMEFGSEAFF	TGCAGCGTTGTAATGGAGTTTGGAAGTGAAGCTTTCTTT
TRBV7-9	TRBJ1-4	13	many	NA	CATREETNEKLFF	TGTGCCACCCGCGAGGAAACTAATGAAAAACTGTTTTTT
TRBV4-1	TRBJ2-7	14	NA	NA	CASSQDPGEREQYF	TGCGCCAGCAGCCAAGATCCCGGGGAGAGAGAGCAGTACTTC
TRBV20-1	TRBJ2-6	17	few	TRBD2	CSAGTSGSRAGANVLTF	TGCAGTGCTGGGACTAGCGGGAGTAGAGCTGGGGCCAACGTCCTGACTTTC
TRBV21-1	TRBJ1-5	16	few	NA	CASSTCGTGYNQPQHF	TGTGCCAGCAGCACCTGCGGGACAGGGTACAATCAGCCCCAGCATTTT
TRBV5-5	TRBJ2-1	16	few	NA	CASRVGTMGTYNEQFF	TGTGCCAGCAGAGTCGGGACCATGGGCACCTACAATGAGCAGTTCTTC
TRBV2	TRBJ1-5	16	NA	NA	CASSEVGGLVNQPQHF	TGTGCCAGCAGTGAAGTGGGGGGCTTAGTCAATCAGCCCCAGCATTTT
TRBV7-9	TRBJ1-1	15	once	NA	CASSIPGHPNTEAFF	TGTGCCAGCAGTATTCCAGGACACCCGAACACTGAAGCTTTCTTT
TRBV4-2	TRBJ2-1	16	NA	TRBD2	CASSQDTLAGGNEQFF	TGTGCCAGCAGCCAAGATACACTAGCGGGAGGGAATGAGCAGTTCTTC
TRBV27	TRBJ2-1	17	NA	NA	CASSLIVGTHSYNEQFF	TGTGCCAGCAGTTTAATAGTTGGGACTCACTCCTACAATGAGCAGTTCTTC
TRBV4-1	TRBJ2-6	19	NA	NA	CASSPRGNLANPGANVLTF	TGCGCCAGCAGCCCCCGCGGAAACCTCGCGAATCCGGGGGCCAACGTCCTGACTTTC
TRBV20-1	TRBJ1-4	15	NA	NA	CSALGGWGREEGQTF	TGCAGTGCTCTTGGGGGGTGGGGAAGAGAGGAAGGACAGACATTT
TRBV6-5	TRBJ1-2	16	few	TRBD1	CASTTGLGRANYGYTF	TGTGCCAGCACGACAGGGTTAGGGAGAGCTAACTATGGCTACACCTTC
TRBV7-2	TRBJ2-7	15	NA	NA	CASSLGVSYGYEQYF	TGTGCCAGCAGTTTGGGAGTTTCCTATGGGTACGAGCAGTACTTC
TRBV11-2	TRBJ2-5	16	few	TRBD2	CASSQEAGLAGETQYF	TGTGCCAGCAGCCAAGAGGCGGGACTAGCGGGAGAGACCCAGTACTTC
TRBV5-1	TRBJ2-2	15	NA	TRBD2	CASSLSSGLTGELFF	TGCGCCAGCAGCTTGTCTAGCGGGCTGACCGGGGAGCTGTTTTTT
TRBV9	TRBJ1-2	15	NA	NA	CASSESGAQNYGYTF	TGTGCCAGCAGCGAATCAGGGGCGCAGAACTATGGCTACACCTTC
TRBV2	TRBJ2-3	15	NA	TRBD2	CASSDQAGATDTQYF	TGTGCCAGCAGTGACCAAGCGGGGGCCACAGATACGCAGTATTTT
TRBV7-2	TRBJ1-2	15	NA	TRBD1	CASSLGGQGPYGYTF	TGTGCCAGCAGCTTAGGCGGACAGGGCCCCTATGGCTACACCTTC
TRBV2	TRBJ1-1	15	NA	NA	CASSRVGGMNTEAFF	TGTGCCAGCAGCCGGGTGGGGGGAATGAACACTGAAGCTTTCTTT
TRBV10-3	TRBJ2-3	14	NA	TRBD2	CAISTSGIGDTQYF	TGTGCCATCAGTACTAGCGGAATAGGAGATACGCAGTATTTT